Listed here are 29 T cell receptor beta chains from one sample, sequenced in a study of T cells after yellow fever vaccination. TCRdb reanalysed the 5' RACE reads using MiXCR and keeps one entry per CDR3 protein. The sample consists of under 400,000 distinct CDR3 sequences, 11% of them appearing once. The sample consisted of PBMCs, taken on the day of the first yellow fever vaccination. Receptor source: a man younger than 35 who received the YFV17D yellow fever vaccine.

This clonotype turned up a few times. The chain employs TRBV7-2 and TRBJ2-3, with TRBD2 matching 8 bases. Germline V gives CDR1 SGHTA, CDR2 FQGNSA. Unmatched junction bases numbered 8, after V lost 6 bases and J lost 3 bases. The CDR3 contains 15 residues. The CDR3 region is CASSIGGLGTDTQYF. As DNA, the CDR3 is TGTGCCAGCAGTATAGGGGGACTAGGGACAGATACGCAGTATTTT.

This clonotype was found a few times. This sequence joins TRBV27 and TRBJ2-1; 8 nucleotides match TRBD2. CDR3 size: 15 residues. The germline V gene encodes CDR1 MNHEY and CDR2 SMNVEV (reference sequence). Trimming cost V 4 bases and J 7 bases; bases outside gene matches: 9. The chain's CDR3 is CASSSIGGAGNEQFF. In DNA, the CDR3 is TGTGCCAGCAGTTCGATCGGGGGGGCTGGAAATGAGCAGTTCTTC.

This clonotype has just a few counts. The rearrangement joins TRBV7-2 to TRBJ2-3, with D unclear. The CDR3 spans 15 residues. CDR1 is SGHTA and CDR2 is FQGNSA in the germline V gene. Trimming took off 5 bases at V and 4 bases at J, with 16 bases between the two ends. CDR3 coding DNA: TGTGCCAGCAGCCAGACCGGTAGCCCCCCAGATACGCAGTATTTT. Its translation is CASSQTGSPPDTQYF.

This clonotype was detected only a few times. The chain recombines TRBV7-2 with TRBJ1-2; unclear D gene. CDR3 length: 14 residues. The V end lost 2 bases, the J end lost 7 bases, and 14 bases lay between the germline ends. Germline-derived CDR1 and CDR2 are SGHTA and FQGNSA. CDR3 residues: CASSLIPGGVGYTF. CDR3 coding DNA: TGTGCCAGCAGCTTAATCCCAGGTGGCGTTGGCTACACCTTC.

The V and J genes are TRBV4-2 and TRBJ1-1; D unclear. CDR1 and CDR2 from the germline V gene are LGHNA and YNFKEQ. The CDR3 sequence is 14 residues long. V was pared by 3 bases and J by 1 base, with 9 bases between. The CDR3 here is CASSHSTANTEAFF. The DNA for the CDR3 is TGTGCCAGCAGCCATTCCACGGCGAACACTGAAGCTTTCTTT.

The CDR3 reads CASSVSGLTNTGELFF. For the CDR3, the DNA is TGTGCCAGCAGCGTTAGCGGGCTAACGAACACCGGGGAGCTGTTTTTT. This chain links TRBV9 with TRBJ2-2, with TRBD2 matching 7 bases. The CDR3 spans 16 residues. Germline loops: CDR1 SGDLS, CDR2 YYNGEE. Unmatched junction bases numbered 4, after V lost 2 bases and J lost 0 bases.

The DNA for the CDR3 is TGTGCCAGTAATGGGGGGGGAGTTAAAGAGACCCAGTACTTC. Translated, it gives CASNGGGVKETQYF. The V and J genes are TRBV19 and TRBJ2-5; 7 bases are shared with TRBD2. Germline CDR1 is LNHDA and CDR2 is SQIVND (reference sequence). V gave up 7 bases and J gave up 3 bases; unmatched junction bases: 8. The CDR3 loop spans 14 amino acids.

V and J are TRBV10-3 and TRBJ2-5, with TRBD1 as a possible D gene (5 bases). Germline assignment: CDR1 ENHRY and CDR2 SYGVKD. V lost 0 bases, J lost 5 bases, and 13 bases lay in between. CDR3 length equals 15 residues. CDR3 nucleotides: TGTGCCATCAGTGAGTCCAACGTTTACAGGGAGACCCAGTACTTC. Translated: CAISESNVYRETQYF.

This clonotype was seen only a few times. V is TRBV29-1 and J is TRBJ1-2; D gene uncertain. The length of the CDR3 is 12 residues. The V end was cut by 7 bases, the J end by 8 bases, with 17 bases between. In germline, CDR1 is SQVTM, CDR2 ANQGSEA. The CDR3 protein is CSESTAGSGYTF. The CDR3 nucleotides are TGCAGCGAATCCACAGCGGGGTCCGGCTACACCTTC.

A few counts support this clonotype. CDR3 amino acids: CASSFGQVRAGELFF. CDR3 DNA: TGCGCCAGCAGCTTCGGACAGGTCCGGGCCGGGGAGCTGTTTTTT. This chain links TRBV5-1 with TRBJ2-2, with 7 bases that match TRBD1. Germline-derived CDR1 and CDR2 are SGHRS and YFSETQ. Trimming took 2 bases from V and 6 from J; bases not matched to a gene: 7. CDR3 length equals 15 residues. The full variable domain, completed using reference TRBV5-1 and TRBJ2-2, is KAGVTQTPRYLIKTRGQQVTLSCSPISGHRSVSWYQQTPGQGLQFLFEYFSETQRNKGNFPGRFSGRQFSNSRSEMNVSTLELGDSALYLCASSFGQVRAGELFFGEGSRLTVL.

This clonotype came up a few times. J is TRBJ2-3 and V is TRBV15; 9 nucleotides agree with TRBD2. This CDR3 is 16 amino acids long. Germline V gene data show CDR1 as LNHNV and CDR2 as YYDKDF (reference sequence). V gave up 0 bases and J gave up 5 bases; unmatched junction bases: 6. CDR3: CATSRDLSGGIDTQYF. The CDR3 DNA sequence: TGTGCCACCAGCAGAGATCTTAGCGGGGGAATAGATACGCAGTATTTT.

This rearrangement joins TRBV7-2 to TRBJ1-2; D call uncertain. CDR1 is SGHTA and CDR2 is FQGNSA in the germline V gene. There are 13 residues in the CDR3. The V and J ends lost 4 bases and 5 bases respectively, with 11 bases between them. The DNA of the CDR3 is TGTGCCAGCAGCTCTGGCCTAGGGTATGGCTACACCTTC. As protein: CASSSGLGYGYTF. Filled out from reference TRBV7-2 and TRBJ1-2, the complete variable domain reads GAGVSQSPSNKVTEKGKDVELRCDPISGHTALYWYRQSLGQGLEFLIYFQGNSAPDKSGLPSDRFSAERTGGSVSTLTIQRTQQEDSAVYLCASSSGLGYGYTFGSGTRLTVV.

This clonotype was picked up many times. The chain employs TRBV12-3 or TRBV12-4 and TRBJ1-1; tentatively, D is TRBD1 (6 bases). This CDR3 region has 14 residues. The ends were cut back, 4 bases at V and 4 bases at J, with 13 bases in the middle. The CDR3 region is CASSSWGAITEAFF. The CDR3 DNA is TGTGCCAGCAGTTCCTGGGGGGCGATCACTGAAGCTTTCTTT.

Only a few counts were recorded for this clonotype. The rearrangement links TRBV11-2 to TRBJ2-4; D not resolved. The germline V and J ends were trimmed by 8 bases and 7 bases, with 15 bases remaining between them. The V gene's germline CDR1 is SGHAT and CDR2 FQNNGV. The length of the CDR3 is 13 residues. CDR3 sequence (DNA): TGTGCCAGCGGTAATACCGCCACGAACATTCAGTACTTC. Protein: CASGNTATNIQYF.

The chain uses TRBV5-4 and TRBJ2-3; tentatively, D is TRBD1 or TRBD2 (6 bases each). V was shortened by 5 bases and J by 5 bases, with 12 bases between the two germline ends. CDR1 and CDR2 from the germline V gene are SGHNT and YYREEE (reference sequence). The CDR3 has 13 residues. The CDR3 is CASRRGVQDTQYF. Here the CDR3 DNA reads TGTGCCAGCAGAAGGGGGGTGCAAGATACGCAGTATTTT.

In DNA, the CDR3 is TGTGCCAGCAGCCTAGACGGGGCCAGCTTATTTGGAGAGACCCAGTACTTC. Protein: CASSLDGASLFGETQYF. The V and J genes are TRBV9 and TRBJ2-5; D may match TRBD1 or TRBD2 (5 bases each). The CDR3 consists of 17 residues. Per germline, CDR1 SGDLS and CDR2 YYNGEE. Trimming removed 4 bases from V and 4 bases from J, with 23 bases in between.

This clonotype was detected only a few times. The V gene is TRBV4-2, the J gene TRBJ1-1; TRBD1 matches 7 bases. The CDR3 runs 15 residues. Germline V gene lookup returns CDR1 LGHNA and CDR2 YNFKEQ. V lost 4 bases to trimming and J lost 1 base; unmatched junction nucleotides: 6. The CDR3 loop is CASSPGGARNTEAFF. CDR3 DNA sequence: TGTGCCAGCAGCCCAGGGGGAGCACGGAACACTGAAGCTTTCTTT.

The J gene is TRBJ2-7, the V gene TRBV6-2 or TRBV6-3, with 8 bases fitting TRBD1. With V trimmed by 2 bases and J by 2 bases, 17 bases remained unmatched. CDR3 size: 19 residues. From germline, CDR1 is MNHEY and CDR2 SVGEGT. CDR3 amino acids: CASSYPEILRGQSPYEQYF. In DNA, the CDR3 is TGTGCCAGCAGTTACCCGGAAATACTCAGGGGGCAAAGTCCCTACGAGCAGTACTTC.

This clonotype was counted only a few times. The chain has TRBV7-9 and TRBJ2-5; D tentatively reads TRBD1 or TRBD2 (6 bases each). V gave up 0 bases and J gave up 4 bases, with 9 bases separating them. The V gene's germline CDR1 is SEHNR and CDR2 FQNEAQ (reference sequence). The CDR3 is 14 amino acids. This CDR3 is CASSLAWGAETQYF. CDR3 nucleotide sequence: TGTGCCAGCAGCTTAGCTTGGGGGGCAGAGACCCAGTACTTC.

This clonotype was seen more than once but under ten times. The CDR3 reads CAVSPGGYYGYTF. Here the CDR3 DNA reads TGTGCCGTCTCCCCCGGCGGATACTATGGCTACACCTTC. V usage is TRBV6-1 and J usage is TRBJ1-2; no firm D call. Germline CDR1 reads MNHNS; CDR2 reads SASEGT. V lost 11 bases to trimming and J lost 3 bases, with 16 bases between them. CDR3 size: 13 residues.

This chain connects TRBV5-1 to TRBJ2-2; 7 bases align to TRBD2. V lost 5 bases, J lost 6 bases, and 13 bases stayed unmatched. Germline V gene lookup returns CDR1 SGHRS and CDR2 YFSETQ. CDR3 length: 16 amino acids. The CDR3 here is CASRPGLVNGAGELFF. The DNA of the CDR3 is TGCGCCAGCAGACCAGGACTAGTAAACGGGGCCGGGGAGCTGTTTTTT.

The chain employs TRBV4-1 and TRBJ2-6; D gene ambiguous. The germline V and J ends were trimmed by 7 bases and 4 bases, with 8 bases remaining between them. The CDR3 has 13 residues. Germline lookup yields CDR1 MGHRA and CDR2 YSYEKL. CDR3 nucleotides: TGCGCCAGCACCGGCTTGGGGGCCAACGTCCTGACTTTC. This sequence encodes CASTGLGANVLTF.

This clonotype was seen many times. The chain is built from TRBV2 and TRBJ2-1; D may be TRBD1 (6 bases). The V end was cut by 3 bases, the J end by 8 bases, with 11 bases between. Germline-derived CDR1 and CDR2 are SNHLY and FYNNEI. The length of the CDR3 is 13 residues. The CDR3 sequence: CASSDTGIDEQFF. The CDR3 nucleotides read TGTGCCAGCAGTGACACAGGGATCGATGAGCAGTTCTTC.

This sequence joins TRBV5-1 and TRBJ1-1; D is undetermined. V was clipped by 6 bases and J by 5 bases, with 14 bases between them. Germline loops: CDR1 SGHRS, CDR2 YFSETQ. The CDR3 covers 13 residues. CDR3 residues: CASKDFLATEAFF. Written as DNA, the CDR3 is TGCGCCAGCAAAGACTTCCTGGCAACTGAAGCTTTCTTT.

This clonotype was seen repeatedly, ten times or more. The chain has TRBV7-9 and TRBJ1-1; D uncertain. CDR3 size: 17 residues. Between the trimmed V and J ends, which lost 0 bases and 0 bases, there was a span of 14 bases. Germline CDR1 SEHNR, CDR2 FQNEAQ (reference sequence). The DNA for the CDR3 is TGTGCCAGCAGCTTAGCCCCCCCAGCCTTTATGAACACTGAAGCTTTCTTT. Encoded protein: CASSLAPPAFMNTEAFF.

A few counts support this clonotype. CDR3 bases: TGTGCCAGCAGCGAACTACAGGGTTCGTGGACTGAAGCTTTCTTT. Translating gives CASSELQGSWTEAFF. This sequence joins TRBV9 and TRBJ1-1, with D perhaps matching TRBD1 (6 bases). Per the germline V gene, CDR1 is SGDLS and CDR2 is YYNGEE. The CDR3 covers 15 residues. The V end lost 3 bases, the J end lost 5 bases, and 17 bases lay between the germline ends.

This clonotype was recorded many times. The chain is built from TRBV28 and TRBJ1-2, with TRBD1 as a possible D gene (6 bases). Germline V gene sequence: CDR1 MDHEN, CDR2 SYDVKM. The CDR3 covers 14 residues. Deletions cut 5 bases from V and 6 bases from J, with 16 bases between. CDR3 nucleotide sequence: TGTGCCAGCAGTCCCGCAGGGGAACGGAATGGCTACACCTTC. It codes for CASSPAGERNGYTF.

A few counts support this clonotype. This chain connects TRBV11-2 to TRBJ2-7; 11 bases line up with TRBD2. Germline V gives CDR1 SGHAT, CDR2 FQNNGV. Losses at the gene ends were 4 bases for V and 4 bases for J; bases not matched to a gene: 9. The length of the CDR3 is 16 residues. This CDR3 is CASSSGRGLAAYEQYV. As DNA, the CDR3 is TGTGCCAGCAGCTCCGGCCGGGGACTAGCGGCATACGAGCAGTACGTC.

This clonotype showed up just a few times. The chain is built from TRBV3-1 and TRBJ2-1; 9 bases are shared with TRBD2. Germline V gene sequence: CDR1 LGHDT, CDR2 YNNKEL (reference sequence). The length of the CDR3 is 13 residues. After removal of 8 bases from V and 16 bases from J, the junction contained 15 bases not matched to a gene. CDR3 sequence: CASSRGGGASKFF. CDR3 coding DNA: TGTGCCAGCTCCCGGGGCGGGGGGGCCTCCAAATTCTTC.